The 9 T cell receptor beta chains given below trace back to one sample, sequenced in a study of blood T cell repertoires in COVID-19. TCRdb's table, derived via immunoSEQ multiplex PCR, lists solely in-frame clones and lacks some. The sample yields fewer than 400,000 clones, roughly 89% seen once. Input material: PBMCs or T cells enriched from blood (not recorded which). Receptor source: a woman under 30 who had recovered from COVID-19.

This sequence joins TRBV7-9 and TRBJ2-1; the match to TRBD2 covers 16 bases. V lost 5 bases to trimming and J lost 13 bases; unmatched junction nucleotides: 8. This CDR3 has 15 residues. CDR1 is SEHNR, CDR2 FQNEAQ, per germline (reference sequence). The CDR3 DNA follows: TGTGCCAGCAGCCGCCCCGGGACTAGCGGGAGGGCCCAGTTCTTC. Its protein product is CASSRPGTSGRAQFF.

The chain joins TRBV7-2 to TRBJ1-1; possibly TRBD1 for D (5 bases). Germline lookup yields CDR1 SGHTA and CDR2 FQGNSA. The germline V and J ends were trimmed by 5 bases and 4 bases, with 8 bases remaining between them. The CDR3 runs to 12 residues. The CDR3 here is CASSVRATEAFF. The CDR3 DNA sequence: TGTGCCAGCAGCGTCAGGGCCACTGAAGCTTTCTTT.

CDR3 amino acids: CASSYLGQGNGYTF. CDR3 bases: TGTGCCAGCAGCTACCTTGGACAGGGGAATGGCTACACCTTC. The J gene is TRBJ1-2, the V gene TRBV28; TRBD1 matches 9 bases. V shed 6 bases and J 6 bases; nucleotides not matched to a gene: 8. CDR1 MDHEN and CDR2 SYDVKM come from the germline V gene. CDR3 length: 14 residues.

The rearrangement joins TRBV3-1 (or the pseudogene TRBV3-2) to TRBJ1-1, with D uncertain. This CDR3 is 17 amino acids long. V lost 1 base and J 9 bases, leaving 24 bases between the germline ends. CDR1 and CDR2 from the germline V gene are LGHDT and YNNKEL (reference sequence). DNA for the CDR3: TGTGCCAGCAGCCAAGTCTCTAGTTGGTCGGGTCACTACAAAGCTTTCTTT. Residues: CASSQVSSWSGHYKAFF.

The V call is TRBV6-4, the J call TRBJ2-1, with D possibly matching TRBD2 (6 bases). Germline CDR1 MRHNA, CDR2 SNTAGT. The CDR3 has 13 residues. V lost 4 bases and J lost 9, with 13 bases in between. This CDR3 is CASSALARTEQFF. The DNA for the CDR3 is TGTGCCAGCAGTGCACTAGCCCGGACTGAGCAGTTCTTC.

V and J are TRBV7-9 and TRBJ1-3; possibly TRBD1 for D (6 bases). CDR3 size: 16 residues. Germline-derived CDR1 and CDR2 are SEHNR and FQNEAQ (reference sequence). V was clipped by 4 bases and J by 4 bases, with 17 bases between them. CDR3 coding DNA: TGTGCCAGCAGCTCGCGCAGGGGAGCGAGGGGAAACACCATATATTTT. It translates to CASSSRRGARGNTIYF.

The chain links TRBV23-1 to TRBJ1-3; D unresolved. TRBV23-1 is given ORF status, its function remaining uncertain. CDR3 length equals 17 residues. The V and J ends lost 2 bases and 1 base respectively, with 15 bases between them. CDR3 DNA: TGCGCCAGCAGTCAACTTCTGGCTGTTACGTCTGGAAACACCATATATTTT. This encodes CASSQLLAVTSGNTIYF.

The rearrangement uses TRBV7-9 and TRBJ1-2; 9 bases agree with TRBD1. V gave up 5 bases and J gave up 7 bases; unmatched junction bases: 8. Germline CDR1 and CDR2: SEHNR and FQNEAQ (reference sequence). The CDR3 is made up of 14 amino acids. The CDR3 DNA is TGTGCCAGCAGCATATCCGGGGACAGGGTTGGCTACACCTTC. Its protein product is CASSISGDRVGYTF. Full variable domain (remainder filled in from reference TRBV7-9 and TRBJ1-2): DTGVSQNPRHKITKRGQNVTFRCDPISEHNRLYWYRQTLGQGPEFLTYFQNEAQLEKSRLLSDRFSAERPKGSFSTLEIQRTEQGDSAMYLCASSISGDRVGYTFGSGTRLTVV.

V gene TRBV18 combines with J gene TRBJ1-1; a weak D match, TRBD1 (6 bases). Germline values: CDR1 KGHSH, CDR2 LQKENI. There are 20 residues in the CDR3. The V and J ends lost 3 bases and 2 bases respectively, with 28 bases between them. For the CDR3, the DNA is TGTGCCAGCTCACCCAGGCGATATTTTACTGGGGGCTCTAGCAACACTGAAGCTTTCTTT. It translates to CASSPRRYFTGGSSNTEAFF.